Sequencing of this T cell receptor (beta chain) was carried out in a study of identical twins. Points from the study as a whole: Researchers reported weaker excess twin sharing in beta out-of-frame sequences. There were fewer insertions in abundant cord blood beta clonotypes, but memory repertoires showed no such pattern.

The sample holds many counts of this clonotype. Its target is unknown. TCRdb called the 5' RACE reads again in MiXCR, with one record for every CDR3 protein. This sample has fewer than 800,000 distinct CDR3 sequences; around 7.4% occur once, and the top ten carry roughly 1.6%. The CDR3 consists of 14 residues. Deletions cut 4 bases from V and 7 bases from J, with 14 bases between. Per germline, CDR1 MNHNS and CDR2 SASEGT. This sample also belongs to another study, concerning yellow fever vaccine responses in identical twins.

This sequence was found in a woman between 18 and 29 years old in good health. This chain connects TRBV6-1 to TRBJ1-5; D gene ambiguous. Sequences were obtained from PBMCs. This chain's CDR3 is CASSVEGPRQPQHF. For the CDR3, the DNA is TGTGCCAGCAGTGTGGAAGGGCCCCGGCAGCCCCAGCATTTT.